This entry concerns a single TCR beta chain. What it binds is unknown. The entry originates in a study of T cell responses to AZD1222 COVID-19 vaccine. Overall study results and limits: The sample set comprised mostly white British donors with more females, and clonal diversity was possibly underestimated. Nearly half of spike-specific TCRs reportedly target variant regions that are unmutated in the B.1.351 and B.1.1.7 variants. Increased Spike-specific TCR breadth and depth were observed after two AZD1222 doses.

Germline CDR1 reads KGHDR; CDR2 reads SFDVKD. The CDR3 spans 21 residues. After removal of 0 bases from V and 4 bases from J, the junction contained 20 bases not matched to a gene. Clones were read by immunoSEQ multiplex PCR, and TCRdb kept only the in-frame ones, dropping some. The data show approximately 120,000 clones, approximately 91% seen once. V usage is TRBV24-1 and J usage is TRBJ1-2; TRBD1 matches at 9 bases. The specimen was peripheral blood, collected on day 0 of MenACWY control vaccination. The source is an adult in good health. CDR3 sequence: CATSDLGTVTQQGASVYGYTF. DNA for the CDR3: TGTGCCACCAGTGATTTGGGAACAGTAACCCAACAGGGGGCTAGTGTCTATGGCTACACCTTC.